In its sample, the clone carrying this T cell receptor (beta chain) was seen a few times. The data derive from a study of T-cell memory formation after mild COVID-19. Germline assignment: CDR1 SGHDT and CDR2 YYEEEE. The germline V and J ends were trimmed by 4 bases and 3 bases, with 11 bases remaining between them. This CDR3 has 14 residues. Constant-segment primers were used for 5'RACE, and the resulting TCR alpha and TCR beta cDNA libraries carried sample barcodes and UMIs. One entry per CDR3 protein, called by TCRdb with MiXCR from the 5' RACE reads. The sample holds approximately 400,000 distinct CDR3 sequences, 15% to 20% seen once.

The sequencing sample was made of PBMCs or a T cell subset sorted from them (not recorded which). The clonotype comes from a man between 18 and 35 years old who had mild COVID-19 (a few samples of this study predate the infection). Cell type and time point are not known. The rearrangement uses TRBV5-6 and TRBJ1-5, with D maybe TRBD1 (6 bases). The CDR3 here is CASSVTGLNQPQHF. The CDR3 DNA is TGTGCCAGCAGCGTGACAGGTCTCAATCAGCCCCAGCATTTT.